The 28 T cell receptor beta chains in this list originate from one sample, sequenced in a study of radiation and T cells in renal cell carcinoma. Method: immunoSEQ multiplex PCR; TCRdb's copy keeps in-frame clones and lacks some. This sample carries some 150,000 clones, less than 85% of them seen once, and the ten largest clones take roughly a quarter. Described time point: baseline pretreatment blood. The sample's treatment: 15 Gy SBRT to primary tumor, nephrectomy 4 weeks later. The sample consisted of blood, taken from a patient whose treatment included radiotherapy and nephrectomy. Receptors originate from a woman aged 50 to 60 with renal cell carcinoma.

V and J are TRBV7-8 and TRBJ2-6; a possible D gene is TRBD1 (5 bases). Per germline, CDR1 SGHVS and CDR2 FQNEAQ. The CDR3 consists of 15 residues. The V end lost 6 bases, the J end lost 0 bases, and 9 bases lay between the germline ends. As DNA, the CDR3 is TGTGCCAGCAGACGACAGATCTCTGGGGCCAACGTCCTGACTTTC. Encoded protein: CASRRQISGANVLTF.

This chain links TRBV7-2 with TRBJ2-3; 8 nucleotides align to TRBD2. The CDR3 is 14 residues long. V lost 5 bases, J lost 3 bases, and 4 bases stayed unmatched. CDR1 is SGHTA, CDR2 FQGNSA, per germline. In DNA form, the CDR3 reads TGTGCCAGCAGCCGGCGGGAGGAGACAGATACGCAGTATTTT. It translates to CASSRREETDTQYF.

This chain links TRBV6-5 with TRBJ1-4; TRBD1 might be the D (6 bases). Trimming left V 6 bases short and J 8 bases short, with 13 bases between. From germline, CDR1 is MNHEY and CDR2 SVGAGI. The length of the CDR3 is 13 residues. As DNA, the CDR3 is TGTGCCAGCAGACCTACAGGGCTCGAAAAACTGTTTTTT. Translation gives CASRPTGLEKLFF.

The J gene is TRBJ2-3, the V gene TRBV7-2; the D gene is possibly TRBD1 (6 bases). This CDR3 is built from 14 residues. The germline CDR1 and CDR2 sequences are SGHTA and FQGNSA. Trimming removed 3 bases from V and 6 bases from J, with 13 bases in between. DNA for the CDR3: TGTGCCAGCAGCTTGGGACCAGGGGAGGATACGCAGTATTTT. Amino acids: CASSLGPGEDTQYF. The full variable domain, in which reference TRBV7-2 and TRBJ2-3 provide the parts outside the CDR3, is GAGVSQSPSNKVTEKGKDVELRCDPISGHTALYWYRQSLGQGLEFLIYFQGNSAPDKSGLPSDRFSAERTGGSVSTLTIQRTQQEDSAVYLCASSLGPGEDTQYFGPGTRLTVL.

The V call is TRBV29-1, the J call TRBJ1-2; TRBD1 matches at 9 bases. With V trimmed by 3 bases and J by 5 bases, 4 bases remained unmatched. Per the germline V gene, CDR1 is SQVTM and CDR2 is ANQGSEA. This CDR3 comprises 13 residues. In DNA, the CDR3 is TGCAGCGTTGAGGGACAGGGTGGGTATGGCTACACCTTC. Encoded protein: CSVEGQGGYGYTF.

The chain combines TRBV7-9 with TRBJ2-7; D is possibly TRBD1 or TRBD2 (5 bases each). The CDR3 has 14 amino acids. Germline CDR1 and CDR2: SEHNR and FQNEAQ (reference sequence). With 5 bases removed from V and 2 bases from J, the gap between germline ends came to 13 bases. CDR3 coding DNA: TGTGCCAGCAGCCCCCGGGACCGGACCTACGAGCAGTACTTC. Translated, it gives CASSPRDRTYEQYF.

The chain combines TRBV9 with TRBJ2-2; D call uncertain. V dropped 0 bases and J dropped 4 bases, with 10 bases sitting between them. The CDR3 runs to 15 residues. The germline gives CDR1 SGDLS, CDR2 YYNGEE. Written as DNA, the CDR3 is TGTGCCAGCAGCGTAGAAGTGGGATCCACCGGGGAGCTGTTTTTT. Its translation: CASSVEVGSTGELFF.

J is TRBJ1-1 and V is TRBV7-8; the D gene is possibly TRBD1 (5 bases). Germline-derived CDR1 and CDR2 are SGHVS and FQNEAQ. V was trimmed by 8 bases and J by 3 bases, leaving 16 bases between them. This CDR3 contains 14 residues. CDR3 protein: CASGARLGHTEAFF. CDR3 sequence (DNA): TGTGCCAGCGGCGCCAGACTGGGGCACACTGAAGCTTTCTTT. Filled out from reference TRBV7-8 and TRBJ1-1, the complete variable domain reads GAGVSQSPRYKVAKRGQDVALRCDPISGHVSLFWYQQALGQGPEFLTYFQNEAQLDKSGLPSDRFFAERPEGSVSTLKIQRTQQEDSAVYLCASGARLGHTEAFFGQGTRLTVV.

The CDR3 region has the DNA TGTGCCAGCAGGAAGGACAACTCCATGAATCAGCCCCAGCATTTT. Its translation is CASRKDNSMNQPQHF. The V call is TRBV6-4, the J call TRBJ1-5, with D possibly matching TRBD1 (5 bases). CDR1 is MRHNA, CDR2 SNTAGT, per germline. Between the trimmed V and J ends, which lost 6 bases and 4 bases, there was a span of 16 bases. The CDR3 sequence is 15 residues long.

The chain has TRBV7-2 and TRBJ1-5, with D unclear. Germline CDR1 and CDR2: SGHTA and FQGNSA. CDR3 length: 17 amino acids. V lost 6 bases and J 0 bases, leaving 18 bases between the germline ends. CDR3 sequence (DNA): TGTGCCAGCAGTTCAGAGGGCGGAGCCTATAGCAATCAGCCCCAGCATTTT. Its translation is CASSSEGGAYSNQPQHF.

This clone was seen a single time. This CDR3 is CASSVGSRNEKLFF. CDR3 nucleotides: TGTGCCAGCAGCGTAGGTTCCCGAAATGAAAAACTGTTTTTT. V gene TRBV9 combines with J gene TRBJ1-4; D gene unclear. V gave up 0 bases and J gave up 5 bases, with 8 bases separating them. In germline, CDR1 is SGDLS, CDR2 YYNGEE. The CDR3 is made up of 14 amino acids.

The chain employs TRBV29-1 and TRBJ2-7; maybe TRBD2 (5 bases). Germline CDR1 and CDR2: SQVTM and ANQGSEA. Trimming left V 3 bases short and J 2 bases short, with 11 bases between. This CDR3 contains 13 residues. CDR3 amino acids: CSVDSGSTYEQYF. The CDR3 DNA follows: TGCAGCGTTGATTCGGGGTCGACCTACGAGCAGTACTTC.

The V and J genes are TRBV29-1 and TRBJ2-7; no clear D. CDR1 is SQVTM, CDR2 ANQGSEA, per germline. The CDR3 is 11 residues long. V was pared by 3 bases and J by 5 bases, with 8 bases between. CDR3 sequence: CSVEITHEQYF. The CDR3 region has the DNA TGCAGCGTTGAGATTACCCACGAGCAGTACTTC.

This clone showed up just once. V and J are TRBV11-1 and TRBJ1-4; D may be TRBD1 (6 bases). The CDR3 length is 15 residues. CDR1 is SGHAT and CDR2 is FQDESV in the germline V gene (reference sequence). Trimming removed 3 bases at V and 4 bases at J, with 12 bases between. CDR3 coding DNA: TGTGCCAGCAGCTTGACCAGGGGCCATAATGAAAAACTGTTTTTT. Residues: CASSLTRGHNEKLFF.

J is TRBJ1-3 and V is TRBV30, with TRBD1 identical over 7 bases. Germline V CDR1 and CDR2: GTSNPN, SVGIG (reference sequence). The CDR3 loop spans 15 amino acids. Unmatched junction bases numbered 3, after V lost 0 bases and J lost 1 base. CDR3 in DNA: TGTGCCTGGAGTGTTGCAGGGGGGTCTGGAAACACCATATATTTT. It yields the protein CAWSVAGGSGNTIYF. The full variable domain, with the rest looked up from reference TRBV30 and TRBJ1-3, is SQTIHQWPATLVQPVGSPLSLECTVEGTSNPNLYWYRQAAGRGLQLLFYSVGIGQISSEVPQNLSASRPQDRQFILSSKKLLLSDSGFYLCAWSVAGGSGNTIYFGEGSWLTVV.

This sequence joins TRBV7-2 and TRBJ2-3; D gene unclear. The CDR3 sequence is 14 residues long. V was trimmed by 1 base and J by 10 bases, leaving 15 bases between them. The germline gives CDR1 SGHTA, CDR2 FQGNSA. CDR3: CASSLVSLGSAQYF. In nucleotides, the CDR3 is TGTGCCAGCAGCTTAGTCTCGCTGGGATCGGCGCAGTATTTT.

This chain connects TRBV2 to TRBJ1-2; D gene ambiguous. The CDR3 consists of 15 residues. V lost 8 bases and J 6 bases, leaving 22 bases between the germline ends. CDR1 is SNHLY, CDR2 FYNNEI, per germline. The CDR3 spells CASDGSTNPSNGYTF. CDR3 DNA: TGTGCCAGCGACGGTTCCACGAATCCCTCTAATGGCTACACCTTC. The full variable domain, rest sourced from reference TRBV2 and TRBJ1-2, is EPEVTQTPSHQVTQMGQEVILRCVPISNHLYFYWYRQILGQKVEFLVSFYNNEISEKSEIFDDQFSVERPDGSNFTLKIRSTKLEDSAMYFCASDGSTNPSNGYTFGSGTRLTVV.

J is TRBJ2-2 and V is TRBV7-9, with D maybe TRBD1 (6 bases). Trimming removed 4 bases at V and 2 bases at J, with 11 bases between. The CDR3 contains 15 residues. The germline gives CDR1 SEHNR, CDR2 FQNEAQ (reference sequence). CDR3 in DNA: TGTGCCAGCAGCTCAGGACAGATTAACACCGGGGAGCTGTTTTTT. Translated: CASSSGQINTGELFF.

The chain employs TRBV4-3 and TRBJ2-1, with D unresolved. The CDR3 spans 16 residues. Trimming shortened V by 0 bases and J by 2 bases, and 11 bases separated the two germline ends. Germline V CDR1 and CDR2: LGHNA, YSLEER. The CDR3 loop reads CASSQDVQITYNEQFF. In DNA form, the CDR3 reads TGCGCCAGCAGCCAAGATGTCCAGATCACCTACAATGAGCAGTTCTTC.

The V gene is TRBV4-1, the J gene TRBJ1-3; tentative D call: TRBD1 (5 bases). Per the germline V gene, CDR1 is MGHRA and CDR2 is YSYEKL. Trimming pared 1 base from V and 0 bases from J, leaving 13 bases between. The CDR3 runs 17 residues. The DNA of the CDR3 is TGCGCCAGCAGCCAAGCTAGTTGGGGGACCTCTGGAAACACCATATATTTT. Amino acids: CASSQASWGTSGNTIYF.

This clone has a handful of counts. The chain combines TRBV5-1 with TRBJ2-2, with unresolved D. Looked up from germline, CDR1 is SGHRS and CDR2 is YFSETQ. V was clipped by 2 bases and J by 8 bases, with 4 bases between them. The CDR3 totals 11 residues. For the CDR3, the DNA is TGCGCCAGCAGCTTCCCTGGGGAGCTGTTTTTT. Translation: CASSFPGELFF.

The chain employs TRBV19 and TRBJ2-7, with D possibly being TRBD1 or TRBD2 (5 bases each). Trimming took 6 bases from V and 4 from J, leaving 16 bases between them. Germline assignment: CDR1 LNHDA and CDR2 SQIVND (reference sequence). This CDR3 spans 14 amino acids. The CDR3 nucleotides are TGTGCCAGTAGGAGTTCCGGGACCCCGTACGAGCAGTACTTC. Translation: CASRSSGTPYEQYF.

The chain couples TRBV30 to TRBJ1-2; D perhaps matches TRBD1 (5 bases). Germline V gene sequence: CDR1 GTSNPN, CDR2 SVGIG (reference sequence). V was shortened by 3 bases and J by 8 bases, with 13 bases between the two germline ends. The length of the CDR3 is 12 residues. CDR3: CAWRQVELGYTF. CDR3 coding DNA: TGTGCCTGGAGACAGGTCGAATTAGGCTACACCTTC. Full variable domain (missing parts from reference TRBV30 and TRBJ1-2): SQTIHQWPATLVQPVGSPLSLECTVEGTSNPNLYWYRQAAGRGLQLLFYSVGIGQISSEVPQNLSASRPQDRQFILSSKKLLLSDSGFYLCAWRQVELGYTFGSGTRLTVV.

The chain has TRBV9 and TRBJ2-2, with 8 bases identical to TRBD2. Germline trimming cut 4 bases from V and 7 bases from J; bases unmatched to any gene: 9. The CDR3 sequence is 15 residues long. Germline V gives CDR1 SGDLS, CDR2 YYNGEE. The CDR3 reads CASSPSGRTNGELFF. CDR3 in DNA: TGTGCCAGCAGCCCCAGCGGGAGAACGAACGGGGAGCTGTTTTTT.

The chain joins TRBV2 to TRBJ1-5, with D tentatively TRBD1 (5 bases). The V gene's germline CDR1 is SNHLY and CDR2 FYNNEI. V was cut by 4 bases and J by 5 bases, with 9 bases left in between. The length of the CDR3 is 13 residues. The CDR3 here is CASSVRRDQPQHF. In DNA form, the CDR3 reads TGTGCCAGCAGTGTACGCAGGGATCAGCCCCAGCATTTT. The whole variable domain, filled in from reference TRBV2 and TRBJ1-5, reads EPEVTQTPSHQVTQMGQEVILRCVPISNHLYFYWYRQILGQKVEFLVSFYNNEISEKSEIFDDQFSVERPDGSNFTLKIRSTKLEDSAMYFCASSVRRDQPQHFGDGTRLSIL.

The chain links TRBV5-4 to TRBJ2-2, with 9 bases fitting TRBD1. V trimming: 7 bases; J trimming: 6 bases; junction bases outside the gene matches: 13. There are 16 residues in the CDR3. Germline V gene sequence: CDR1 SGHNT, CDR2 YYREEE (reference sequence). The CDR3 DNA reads TGTGCCAGCGTTCAAAGACAGGGGGGGTCCCCCGGGGAGCTGTTTTTT. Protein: CASVQRQGGSPGELFF.

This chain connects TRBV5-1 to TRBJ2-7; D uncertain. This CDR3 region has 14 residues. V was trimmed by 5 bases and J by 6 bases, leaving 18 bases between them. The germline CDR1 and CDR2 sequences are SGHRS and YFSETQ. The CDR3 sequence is CASRLAAQESEQYF. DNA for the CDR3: TGCGCCAGCAGACTCGCCGCCCAGGAGAGCGAGCAGTACTTC.

CDR3 sequence (DNA): TGTGCCACCAGCAGAGAGGCCCGGGGGGGAGCTGAAGCTTTCTTT. Residues: CATSREARGGAEAFF. This chain links TRBV15 with TRBJ1-1; TRBD1 might be the D (5 bases). Trimming shortened V by 0 bases and J by 6 bases, and 14 bases separated the two germline ends. Germline V gene data show CDR1 as LNHNV and CDR2 as YYDKDF (reference sequence). The CDR3 spans 15 residues.